The 25 T cell receptor beta chains below come from one sample, sequenced in a study of OX40 agonist ivuxolimab in advanced cancers. Assay used: immunoSEQ multiplex PCR; TCRdb lists only in-frame clones, some missing. The sample lists 26,000 or so clones, about nine tenths seen once, with 20% to 25% in the top ten. Here the sequenced sample was CD4+ or CD8+ T cells sorted from blood, taken in a trial of the OX40 agonist ivuxolimab. The receptors were gathered from an adult with an advanced solid tumor such as melanoma, head and neck, liver or kidney cancer.

The chain has TRBV5-6 and TRBJ1-1; D gene unclear. The CDR3 spans 11 residues. V lost 1 base and J lost 8, with 6 bases in between. Germline loops: CDR1 SGHDT, CDR2 YYEEEE. Written as DNA, the CDR3 is TGTGCCAGCAGCTTGACGGTCGAAGCTTTCTTT. Protein product: CASSLTVEAFF.

The chain has TRBV4-3 and TRBJ1-1, with D uncertain. Trimming removed 3 bases at V and 0 bases at J, with 2 bases between. This CDR3 spans 12 amino acids. The germline V gene encodes CDR1 LGHNA and CDR2 YSLEER. This CDR3 reads CASSHMNTEAFF. CDR3 bases: TGCGCCAGCAGCCATATGAACACTGAAGCTTTCTTT.

The chain employs TRBV9 and TRBJ1-2; 8 positions agree with TRBD1. From germline, CDR1 is SGDLS and CDR2 YYNGEE. This CDR3 has 14 amino acids. J lost 5 bases, V lost 3 bases, and 6 bases had no gene match. The CDR3 is CASSGGTGRYGYTF. The DNA of the CDR3 is TGTGCCAGCAGCGGGGGGACAGGAAGATATGGCTACACCTTC.

The gene calls are TRBV11-2 and TRBJ1-4; perhaps TRBD1 as D (6 bases). V lost 5 bases and J lost 0, with 13 bases in between. The germline CDR1 and CDR2 sequences are SGHAT and FQNNGV. CDR3 size: 16 residues. This chain's CDR3 is CASSRTVVATNEKLFF. CDR3 sequence (DNA): TGTGCCAGCAGCCGGACAGTCGTTGCAACTAATGAAAAACTGTTTTTT.

This clone was counted only a few times. V usage is TRBV19 and J usage is TRBJ1-1; the D is unclear. Trimming shortened V by 7 bases and J by 3 bases, and 15 bases separated the two germline ends. Germline CDR1 reads LNHDA; CDR2 reads SQIVND (reference sequence). CDR3 length: 14 amino acids. The CDR3 sequence is CASTLSGDYTEAFF. In DNA, the CDR3 is TGTGCCAGTACCCTGAGCGGGGATTACACTGAAGCTTTCTTT.

V and J are TRBV2 and TRBJ2-2; D unresolved. Trimming left V 10 bases short and J 2 bases short, with 14 bases between. The CDR3 totals 14 residues. Germline CDR1 reads SNHLY; CDR2 reads FYNNEI. CDR3 residues: CATAPRVNTGELFF. CDR3 bases: TGTGCCACCGCGCCCCGGGTAAACACCGGGGAGCTGTTTTTT.

The chain couples TRBV28 to TRBJ1-2; no reliable D call. Between the trimmed V and J ends, which lost 2 bases and 0 bases, there was a span of 7 bases. Germline V gene lookup returns CDR1 MDHEN and CDR2 SYDVKM. This CDR3 has 14 residues. The CDR3 nucleotides are TGTGCCAGCAGTTTAGACACCACTAACTATGGCTACACCTTC. Its protein product is CASSLDTTNYGYTF.

The chain joins TRBV7-9 to TRBJ2-7; D uncertain. There are 13 residues in the CDR3. In germline, CDR1 is SEHNR, CDR2 FQNEAQ (reference sequence). With 2 bases removed from V and 1 base from J, the gap between germline ends came to 6 bases. The DNA of the CDR3 is TGTGCCAGCAGCTTATACGGATCCTACGAGCAGTACTTC. This sequence encodes CASSLYGSYEQYF.

A single count supports this clone. This rearrangement joins TRBV5-5 to TRBJ1-2, with D hard to call. Germline V lookup: CDR1 SGHKS, CDR2 YYEKEE (reference sequence). This CDR3 has 15 residues. The V end lost 0 bases, the J end lost 1 base, and 10 bases lay between the germline ends. Here the CDR3 DNA reads TGTGCCAGCAGCTTGGCCCCGGGTAGTAACTATGGCTACACCTTC. Translation gives CASSLAPGSNYGYTF.

The V gene is TRBV5-4, the J gene TRBJ2-5; TRBD2 aligns across 9 bases. Germline-derived CDR1 and CDR2 are SGHNT and YYREEE (reference sequence). The ends lost 3 bases at V and 5 bases at J; junction bases unmatched: 11. The CDR3 extends over 16 amino acids. The DNA of the CDR3 is TGTGCCAGCAGCTCCCCGCTAGCGGGACCCCAGGAGACCCAGTACTTC. It codes for CASSSPLAGPQETQYF.

In DNA form, the CDR3 reads TGTGCCAGCAGTGAATCGGCGGGAGGGCCTGGAGAGCAGTTCTTC. This sequence encodes CASSESAGGPGEQFF. This chain joins TRBV6-1 and TRBJ2-1; 9 bases line up with TRBD2. The CDR3 spans 15 residues. Trimming at V came to 2 bases and at J to 10 bases, leaving 9 bases not matched to a gene. Germline assignment: CDR1 MNHNS and CDR2 SASEGT.

This clone ranks as large. The rearrangement joins TRBV27 to TRBJ1-1; D is perhaps TRBD1 (5 bases). The V end was cut by 7 bases, the J end by 6 bases, with 27 bases between. Germline loops: CDR1 MNHEY, CDR2 SMNVEV (reference sequence). This CDR3 has 17 residues. The CDR3 region has the DNA TGTGCCAGCACCGTAACCCCGGCTGGAGGGGAGGGCGCTGAAGCTTTCTTT. Amino acid sequence: CASTVTPAGGEGAEAFF.

This chain connects TRBV9 to TRBJ1-4, with a weak D call TRBD1 (5 bases). Trimming took off 0 bases at V and 4 bases at J, with 10 bases between the two ends. This CDR3 comprises 15 residues. The germline CDR1 and CDR2 sequences are SGDLS and YYNGEE. The CDR3 nucleotides are TGTGCCAGCAGCGTAGGTTCTGGGGGTAATGAAAAACTGTTTTTT. This gives the protein CASSVGSGGNEKLFF.

The chain links TRBV28 to TRBJ1-5; TRBD1 matches at 7 bases. CDR3 length: 20 residues. Looked up from germline, CDR1 is MDHEN and CDR2 is SYDVKM. J was trimmed by 0 bases and V by 2 bases; bases with no gene match: 16. This CDR3 reads CASSLPGSTTGRYSNQPQHF. CDR3 bases: TGTGCCAGCAGTTTACCCGGATCGACGACAGGGAGATATAGCAATCAGCCCCAGCATTTT.

This rearrangement joins TRBV19 to TRBJ1-4; perhaps TRBD1 as D (6 bases). The germline V and J ends were trimmed by 7 bases and 5 bases, with 14 bases remaining between them. CDR1 and CDR2 from the germline V gene are LNHDA and SQIVND (reference sequence). This CDR3 is 14 amino acids long. The CDR3 here is CASNTGWGNEKLFF. CDR3 sequence (DNA): TGTGCCAGTAACACAGGGTGGGGAAATGAAAAACTGTTTTTT.

The rearrangement joins TRBV13 to TRBJ2-5; the match to TRBD1 covers 11 bases. Trimming cost V 5 bases and J 4 bases; bases outside gene matches: 9. Germline V gene sequence: CDR1 PRHDT, CDR2 FYEKMQ (reference sequence). CDR3 length: 16 residues. CDR3 sequence: CASSPSGTGGGETQYF. The CDR3 nucleotides read TGTGCCAGCAGCCCCTCGGGGACAGGGGGGGGAGAGACCCAGTACTTC.

CDR3: CASAKEVGLEHEQFF. The CDR3 DNA follows: TGTGCCTCAGCAAAGGAAGTGGGACTAGAGCATGAGCAGTTCTTC. The chain has TRBV7-3 and TRBJ2-1; 8 bases map to TRBD2. Germline loops: CDR1 SGHTA, CDR2 FQGTGA. V was pared by 11 bases and J by 8 bases, with 17 bases of the junction left unmatched. CDR3 length equals 15 residues.

The genes are TRBV5-4 and TRBJ1-5, with D unresolved. Germline CDR1 is SGHNT and CDR2 is YYREEE (reference sequence). The CDR3 contains 15 residues. With 4 bases removed from V and 0 bases from J, the gap between germline ends came to 11 bases. CDR3: CASSPGGYSNQPQHF. The CDR3 DNA follows: TGTGCCAGCAGCCCTGGCGGCTATAGCAATCAGCCCCAGCATTTT.

This clone was seen once. The V call is TRBV6-6, the J call TRBJ1-2; D not resolved. Trimming cost V 10 bases and J 4 bases, with 10 bases left between them. The CDR3 has 11 residues. Germline-derived CDR1 and CDR2 are MNHNY and SVGAGI (reference sequence). The CDR3 sequence: CAIHRGYGYTF. CDR3 DNA: TGTGCCATCCACCGGGGCTATGGCTACACCTTC.

The chain couples TRBV10-3 to TRBJ2-6; 7 nucleotides align to TRBD1. V was clipped by 6 bases and J by 0 bases; unmatched bases: 8. The germline gives CDR1 ENHRY, CDR2 SYGVKD. The CDR3 runs to 17 residues. CDR3 in amino acids: CAIRGDRDNSGANVLTF. The CDR3 DNA sequence: TGTGCCATCAGGGGTGACAGGGACAACTCTGGGGCCAACGTCCTGACTTTC.

This chain uses TRBV19 with TRBJ2-7; the match to TRBD1 covers 9 bases. This CDR3 is built from 14 residues. Germline V gene data show CDR1 as LNHDA and CDR2 as SQIVND (reference sequence). J lost 5 bases, V lost 9 bases, and 11 bases had no gene match. This CDR3 is CASRELGTGNEQYF. In DNA form, the CDR3 reads TGTGCCAGCCGCGAACTTGGGACAGGGAACGAGCAGTACTTC.

The chain employs TRBV11-3 and TRBJ2-7; D is possibly TRBD1 (6 bases). Germline CDR1 is SGHNT and CDR2 is YENEEA. Trimming took off 3 bases at V and 3 bases at J, with 6 bases between the two ends. This CDR3 region has 12 residues. CDR3 nucleotides: TGTGCCAGCAGCTTGGACAGCTACGAGCAGTACTTC. Its translation is CASSLDSYEQYF.

The chain employs TRBV9 and TRBJ2-7; D possibly corresponds to TRBD1 (6 bases). The germline V gene encodes CDR1 SGDLS and CDR2 YYNGEE. V was cut by 1 base and J by 6 bases, with 11 bases left in between. This CDR3 spans 13 amino acids. CDR3 residues: CASSVSRGSEQYF. In DNA, the CDR3 is TGTGCCAGCAGCGTATCCAGGGGTTCCGAGCAGTACTTC.

The chain recombines TRBV21-1 with TRBJ2-1; the D segment call TRBD2 is taken from the table without a DNA check. TRBV21-1 is labeled a pseudogene. The CDR3 extends over 15 amino acids. The CDR3 is CASSKPAGPFGVKFF. CDR3 nucleotide sequence: TGTGCCAGCAGCAAGCCAGCGGGACCCTTCGGGGTGAAGTTCTTC.

This chain uses TRBV7-8 with TRBJ2-2, with D perhaps TRBD1 (7 bases). Trimming removed 4 bases at V and 3 bases at J, with 15 bases between. The CDR3 has 16 amino acids. Germline V gene lookup returns CDR1 SGHVS and CDR2 FQNEAQ. The CDR3 region has the DNA TGTGCCAGCAGCTCCACGGACAGGAGGGACACCGGGGAGCTGTTTTTT. It specifies CASSSTDRRDTGELFF.